The 26 T cell receptor beta chains below were found in one sample sequenced in a study of CD8 T cells in Susac syndrome. Random hexamers primed reverse transcription of about 0.45 to 1 ug RNA. In TCRdb, the immunoSEQ multiplex PCR reads were re-called with MiXCR into one record per CDR3 protein. The sample lists more than 95,000 distinct CDR3 sequences, over 85% occurring once. Source material: CD8+ T cells from PBMCs. These receptors originate from a human donor with Susac syndrome.

The table lists this clonotype with a few counts. The chain is built from TRBV30 and TRBJ2-7; TRBD1 aligns across 10 bases. Trimming took 2 bases from V and 2 from J; bases not matched to a gene: 6. This CDR3 is built from 15 residues. Germline CDR1 reads GTSNPN; CDR2 reads SVGIG (reference sequence). Here the CDR3 DNA reads TGTGCCTGGAGTTGGGGAGGGACAGGGGCCTACGAGCAGTACTTC. Translation gives CAWSWGGTGAYEQYF.

This clonotype appeared once. The chain employs TRBV9 and TRBJ2-3, with D possibly matching TRBD2 (6 bases). CDR3 length: 12 residues. V lost 3 bases and J lost 5, with 7 bases in between. In germline, CDR1 is SGDLS, CDR2 YYNGEE. This CDR3 reads CASSEEGDTQYF. The CDR3 nucleotides read TGTGCCAGCAGCGAGGAGGGAGATACGCAGTATTTT.

V and J are TRBV11-2 and TRBJ2-7; D gene uncertain. Germline-derived CDR1 and CDR2 are SGHAT and FQNNGV. The CDR3 contains 14 residues. V lost 8 bases and J lost 3, with 17 bases in between. CDR3 residues: CASGSTNTIYEQYF. CDR3 DNA sequence: TGTGCCAGCGGATCGACCAATACCATCTACGAGCAGTACTTC. Full variable domain (missing parts from reference TRBV11-2 and TRBJ2-7): EAGVAQSPRYKIIEKRQSVAFWCNPISGHATLYWYQQILGQGPKLLIQFQNNGVVDDSQLPKDRFSAERLKGVDSTLKIQPAKLEDSAVYLCASGSTNTIYEQYFGPGTRLTVT.

The chain is built from TRBV20-1 and TRBJ2-7; TRBD2 matches at 8 bases. This CDR3 region has 15 residues. Germline V CDR1 and CDR2: DFQATT, SNEGSKA (reference sequence). V lost 3 bases, J lost 2 bases, and 9 bases stayed unmatched. In DNA, the CDR3 is TGCAGTGCTAGCGGGACCTTAGCGGGGACCTACGAGCAGTACTTC. Protein sequence: CSASGTLAGTYEQYF.

V gene TRBV5-1 combines with J gene TRBJ2-3, with a possible D match to TRBD1 (5 bases). Germline V gene sequence: CDR1 SGHRS, CDR2 YFSETQ. The CDR3 is 15 amino acids. The V end lost 4 bases, the J end lost 6 bases, and 18 bases lay between the germline ends. CDR3 DNA sequence: TGCGCCAGCAGCGGCACACGGACACGGGCGGATACGCAGTATTTT. Its translation is CASSGTRTRADTQYF. Using reference TRBV5-1 and TRBJ2-3 for the parts outside the CDR3, the full variable domain is KAGVTQTPRYLIKTRGQQVTLSCSPISGHRSVSWYQQTPGQGLQFLFEYFSETQRNKGNFPGRFSGRQFSNSRSEMNVSTLELGDSALYLCASSGTRTRADTQYFGPGTRLTVL.

This chain connects TRBV28 to TRBJ2-7; D is unclear. V lost 7 bases to trimming and J lost 6 bases, with 19 bases between them. In germline, CDR1 is MDHEN, CDR2 SYDVKM. CDR3 length equals 14 residues. The CDR3 sequence is CASTLLLAGAEQYF. CDR3 coding DNA: TGTGCCAGCACCCTTCTACTCGCAGGCGCCGAGCAGTACTTC.

The V call is TRBV24-1, the J call TRBJ1-1; 7 bases match TRBD1. Trimming cost V 3 bases and J 7 bases; bases outside gene matches: 4. The CDR3 is made up of 13 amino acids. Germline V lookup: CDR1 KGHDR, CDR2 SFDVKD. The CDR3 nucleotides read TGTGCCACCAGTGATCCGGACAGGAATGAAGCTTTCTTT. Translating it yields CATSDPDRNEAFF.

The chain uses TRBV27 and TRBJ1-5; TRBD1 agrees at 8 bases. CDR3 length equals 15 residues. The germline gives CDR1 MNHEY, CDR2 SMNVEV (reference sequence). The V and J ends lost 4 bases and 3 bases, in that order; junction bases with no gene match: 5. The DNA for the CDR3 is TGTGCCAGCAGTTCCGGGACAGGATACAATCAGCCCCAGCATTTT. Protein sequence: CASSSGTGYNQPQHF.

This rearrangement joins TRBV7-3 to TRBJ2-1, with TRBD2 identical over 9 bases. V shed 2 bases, J shed 8 bases, and the junction held 7 bases outside the gene matches. The length of the CDR3 is 15 residues. CDR1 SGHTA and CDR2 FQGTGA come from the germline V gene. The DNA for the CDR3 is TGTGCCAGCAGCTTATCGGGCGGGAGGGCCGATGAGCAGTTCTTC. It translates to CASSLSGGRADEQFF.

V usage is TRBV12-3 or TRBV12-4 and J usage is TRBJ1-1, with no clear D. V gave up 3 bases and J gave up 4 bases, with 6 bases separating them. The CDR3 runs to 12 residues. The CDR3 DNA reads TGTGCCAGCAGTTTTTGGGTCACTGAAGCTTTCTTT. Translated, it gives CASSFWVTEAFF.

The chain uses TRBV20-1 and TRBJ2-5; D is perhaps TRBD2 (5 bases). The germline gives CDR1 DFQATT, CDR2 SNEGSKA (reference sequence). The CDR3 contains 14 residues. V was pared by 1 base and J by 1 base, with 10 bases between. As DNA, the CDR3 is TGCAGTGCTAGAGCCTCTAGCTCCCAAGAGACCCAGTACTTC. It translates to CSARASSSQETQYF.

The chain joins TRBV16 to TRBJ2-7, with D tentatively TRBD1 (6 bases). The V gene lost 6 bases and the J gene lost 3 bases, with 15 bases spanning the gap. Germline CDR1 and CDR2: KGHSY and FQNENV. This CDR3 is 14 amino acids long. The CDR3 nucleotides are TGTGCCAGCAGTCCATACGGACAGAGCTACGAGCAGTACTTC. This codes for CASSPYGQSYEQYF. The whole variable domain, remainder taken from reference TRBV16 and TRBJ2-7, is GEEVAQTPKHLVRGEGQKAKLYCAPIKGHSYVFWYQQVLKNEFKFLISFQNENVFDETGMPKERFSAKCLPNSPCSLEIQATKLEDSAVYFCASSPYGQSYEQYFGPGTRLTVT.

The chain employs TRBV15 and TRBJ2-5, with unresolved D. The CDR3 covers 15 residues. V was shortened by 5 bases and J by 3 bases, with 16 bases between the two germline ends. Per the germline V gene, CDR1 is LNHNV and CDR2 is YYDKDF (reference sequence). The CDR3 bases are TGTGCCACCAGCGACCGGGCCTTTCAGAAAGAGACCCAGTACTTC. It encodes CATSDRAFQKETQYF.

The chain links TRBV4-2 to TRBJ1-5, with 8 bases fitting TRBD1. Germline CDR1 and CDR2: LGHNA and YNFKEQ. V was pared by 1 base and J by 3 bases, with 5 bases of the junction left unmatched. The CDR3 extends over 16 amino acids. The CDR3 spells CASSQGEGQDNQPQHF. The CDR3 coding sequence is TGTGCCAGCAGCCAAGGGGAGGGACAGGACAATCAGCCCCAGCATTTT.

The chain links TRBV11-2 to TRBJ2-3, with 10 bases that match TRBD2. Germline trimming cut 4 bases from V and 5 bases from J; bases unmatched to any gene: 18. The germline V gene encodes CDR1 SGHAT and CDR2 FQNNGV. CDR3 length: 19 amino acids. CDR3 residues: CASSSAGLASKSHEDTQYF. Written as DNA, the CDR3 is TGTGCCAGCAGCTCCGCGGGACTAGCGAGCAAATCCCACGAAGATACGCAGTATTTT.

The chain combines TRBV14 with TRBJ1-2; a weak D match, TRBD1 (5 bases). Germline V gene sequence: CDR1 SGHDN, CDR2 FVKESK. V lost 0 bases to trimming and J lost 2 bases, with 7 bases between them. This CDR3 region has 14 residues. CDR3 DNA: TGTGCCAGCAGCCAAGATGCAGGGAACTATGGCTACACCTTC. It encodes CASSQDAGNYGYTF. Based on the CDR3 plus reference TRBV14 and TRBJ1-2, the full variable domain is EAGVTQFPSHSVIEKGQTVTLRCDPISGHDNLYWYRRVMGKEIKFLLHFVKESKQDESGMPNNRFLAERTGGTYSTLKVQPAELEDSGVYFCASSQDAGNYGYTFGSGTRLTVV.

The chain combines TRBV11-2 with TRBJ1-2; D gene unclear. The V gene's germline CDR1 is SGHAT and CDR2 FQNNGV. V was clipped by 1 base and J by 0 bases, with 15 bases between them. The CDR3 is 17 amino acids. The CDR3 bases are TGTGCCAGCAGCTTAGCTCCACCTTTGCCCCCTAACTATGGCTACACCTTC. Translating it yields CASSLAPPLPPNYGYTF.

The chain uses TRBV6-5 and TRBJ2-7, with 7 bases aligning to TRBD1. With V trimmed by 1 base and J by 2 bases, 5 bases remained unmatched. Germline V gene data show CDR1 as MNHEY and CDR2 as SVGAGI. The CDR3 extends over 15 amino acids. CDR3: CASSYFSDRAYEQYF. The CDR3 bases are TGTGCCAGCAGTTACTTTTCAGACAGGGCCTACGAGCAGTACTTC.

This rearrangement joins TRBV13 to TRBJ2-2; 9 bases map to TRBD1. The CDR3 loop spans 14 amino acids. Germline V gene data show CDR1 as PRHDT and CDR2 as FYEKMQ (reference sequence). V trimming: 10 bases; J trimming: 4 bases; junction bases outside the gene matches: 7. CDR3 coding DNA: TGTGCCACCCAGCCGGGACAGGGCACCGGGGAGCTGTTTTTT. This translates into CATQPGQGTGELFF.

J is TRBJ2-2 and V is TRBV25-1, with 8 nucleotides matching TRBD1. The CDR3 has 15 amino acids. The germline gives CDR1 MGHDK, CDR2 SYGVNS. The ends lost 4 bases at V and 4 bases at J; junction bases unmatched: 5. The CDR3, as DNA: TGTGCCAGCAGTGTGGACAGGGTGTTCACCGGGGAGCTGTTTTTT. This codes for CASSVDRVFTGELFF.

This rearrangement joins TRBV9 to TRBJ2-5, with D perhaps being TRBD1 or TRBD2 (5 bases each). V was shortened by 2 bases and J by 1 base, with 15 bases between the two germline ends. Germline V gene data show CDR1 as SGDLS and CDR2 as YYNGEE. The CDR3 contains 16 residues. The CDR3, as DNA: TGTGCCAGCAGCGTTGGTGTCAGGGCGGGCCAAGAGACCCAGTACTTC. Translating it yields CASSVGVRAGQETQYF.

This chain links TRBV6-5 with TRBJ1-5, with D perhaps TRBD1 (5 bases). The CDR3 totals 13 residues. V was shortened by 2 bases and J by 6 bases, with 8 bases between the two germline ends. CDR1 and CDR2 (germline): MNHEY, SVGAGI. The CDR3 region has the DNA TGTGCCAGCAGTTACCGGGGGAGTCAGCCCCAGCATTTT. Translation: CASSYRGSQPQHF.

This chain's CDR3 is CASSPRPGLGGDTQYF. The CDR3 DNA reads as TGTGCCAGCTCACCCCGACCGGGACTAGGGGGGGATACGCAGTATTTT. The gene calls are TRBV18 and TRBJ2-3; TRBD2 matches at 8 bases. Germline V gene sequence: CDR1 KGHSH, CDR2 LQKENI. Trimming cost V 3 bases and J 6 bases; bases outside gene matches: 11. This CDR3 contains 16 residues.

The chain carries TRBV5-4 and TRBJ2-7; 11 bases agree with TRBD2. The V segment lost 5 bases and the J segment 5 bases; nucleotides outside the gene matches: 9. The CDR3 contains 15 residues. Germline CDR1 reads SGHNT; CDR2 reads YYREEE (reference sequence). For the CDR3, the DNA is TGTGCCAGCAGTTTTAGCGGGGGGGCCTCGGACGAGCAGTACTTC. This codes for CASSFSGGASDEQYF. The full variable domain, rest sourced from reference TRBV5-4 and TRBJ2-7, is ETGVTQSPTHLIKTRGQQVTLRCSSQSGHNTVSWYQQALGQGPQFIFQYYREEENGRGNFPPRFSGLQFPNYSSELNVNALELDDSALYLCASSFSGGASDEQYFGPGTRLTVT.

The count of this clonotype is one. J is TRBJ2-5 and V is TRBV12-3 or TRBV12-4, with TRBD1 matching over 11 bases. The CDR3 is 18 residues long. V gave up 5 bases and J gave up 2 bases; unmatched junction bases: 13. The CDR3 bases are TGTGCCAGCAGTCCAGGACAGGGGGCTTGGGTGTCGCAAGAGACCCAGTACTTC. This sequence encodes CASSPGQGAWVSQETQYF.

This chain joins TRBV15 and TRBJ2-7; TRBD2 matches at 7 bases. The CDR3 contains 14 residues. J was trimmed by 5 bases and V by 0 bases; bases with no gene match: 4. CDR1 LNHNV and CDR2 YYDKDF come from the germline V gene (reference sequence). The CDR3 DNA is TGTGCCACCAGCAGAGATGGGGGGGACGACGAGCAGTACTTC. This gives the protein CATSRDGGDDEQYF.